The 3 T cell receptor beta chains below were found in one sample sequenced in a study of radiotherapy plus CTLA-4 blockade in lung cancer. This table comes from immunoSEQ multiplex PCR, and its TCRdb copy is limited to in-frame clones, with some not included. The sample records roughly 80,000 clones, around 81% being singletons. The material was peripheral blood, obtained from a patient treated with radiotherapy plus ipilimumab. The receptors were gathered from a human donor with non-small cell lung cancer who had a partial response to radiotherapy plus ipilimumab. Some clones in this sample may be carry-over from other donors' samples.

This chain joins TRBV2 and TRBJ1-5; D possibly corresponds to TRBD1 (6 bases). The germline V gene has CDR1 SNHLY and CDR2 FYNNEI. Between the trimmed V and J ends, which lost 9 bases and 2 bases, there was a span of 14 bases. The CDR3 runs 14 residues. The CDR3 loop is CASAQGLGNQPQHF. The DNA for the CDR3 is TGTGCCAGTGCACAGGGCTTAGGCAATCAGCCCCAGCATTTT.

In its sample, this clone was seen a few times. The V gene is TRBV7-9, the J gene TRBJ2-7, with 10 bases that match TRBD2. The CDR3 totals 14 residues. Per germline, CDR1 SEHNR and CDR2 FQNEAQ (reference sequence). V lost 4 bases, J lost 5 bases, and 5 bases stayed unmatched. The CDR3: CASSSTSGSNEQYF. The CDR3 nucleotides read TGTGCCAGCAGCTCGACTAGCGGGTCCAACGAGCAGTACTTC.

V gene TRBV9 combines with J gene TRBJ2-1; 13 positions match TRBD2. Germline values: CDR1 SGDLS, CDR2 YYNGEE. The CDR3 is 18 residues long. With 1 base clipped from V and 0 bases from J, the junction kept 4 bases outside the gene matches. This CDR3 reads CASSVTSGGVGSYNEQFF. The CDR3 DNA sequence: TGTGCCAGCAGCGTAACTAGCGGGGGGGTCGGCTCCTACAATGAGCAGTTCTTC. Supplemented by reference TRBV9 and TRBJ2-1, the full variable domain reads DSGVTQTPKHLITATGQRVTLRCSPRSGDLSVYWYQQSLDQGLQFLIQYYNGEERAKGNILERFSAQQFPDLHSELNLSSLELGDSALYFCASSVTSGGVGSYNEQFFGPGTRLTVL.